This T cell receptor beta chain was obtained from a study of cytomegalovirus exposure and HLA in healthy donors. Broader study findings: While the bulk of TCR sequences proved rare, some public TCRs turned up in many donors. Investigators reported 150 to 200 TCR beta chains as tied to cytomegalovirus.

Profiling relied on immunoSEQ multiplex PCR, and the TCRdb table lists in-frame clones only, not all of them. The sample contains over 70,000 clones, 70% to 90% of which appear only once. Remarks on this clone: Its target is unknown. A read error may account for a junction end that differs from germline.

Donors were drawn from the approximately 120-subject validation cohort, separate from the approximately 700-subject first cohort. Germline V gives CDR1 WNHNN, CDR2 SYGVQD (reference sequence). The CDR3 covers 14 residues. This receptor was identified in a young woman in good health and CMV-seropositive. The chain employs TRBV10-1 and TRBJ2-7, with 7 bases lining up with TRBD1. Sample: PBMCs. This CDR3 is CASSETPGQIFSIF. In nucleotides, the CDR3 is TGCGCCAGCAGTGAGACCCCGGGACAGATCTTCTCGATATTC.